This TCR beta chain originates from a study of shared clonotypes between healthy human individuals. The CDR3 runs 13 residues. The germline CDR1 and CDR2 sequences are SGHRS and YFSETQ. The V end was cut by 2 bases, the J end by 9 bases, with 12 bases between. Here immunoSEQ multiplex PCR was the method, and the copy in TCRdb shows in-frame clones only, minus some. The sample lists under 650,000 clones; 90% to 97% were seen once. This TCR came from a woman aged 25 to 39 in good health. Sequencing was performed on naive CD4+ T cells sorted from blood. Subset indicated: CD45RA+ positively selected. The chain uses TRBV5-1 and TRBJ2-1; D is tentatively TRBD1 or TRBD2 (6 bases each). The CDR3 DNA reads TGCGCCAGCAGCTTACGGGGGCTAGGTGAGCAGTTCTTC. This gives the protein CASSLRGLGEQFF.